The 28 T cell receptor beta chains below come from one sample, sequenced in a study of blood T cells in healthy people across ages. Together with a sample-barcoded 5' primer, a J-beta primer mix was included in a second PCR lasting 7 to 11 cycles. TCRdb passed the 5' RACE reads through MiXCR, listing each CDR3 protein once. This sample has roughly 800,000 distinct CDR3 sequences, with nearly 60% found just once. Sequences were obtained from blood. The receptors originated from a young man in good health.

This chain connects TRBV25-1 to TRBJ2-5; the D call may be TRBD1 or TRBD2 (5 bases each). The CDR3 totals 15 residues. Trimming stripped 6 bases from V and 0 bases from J, with 14 bases between. The germline V gene has CDR1 MGHDK and CDR2 SYGVNS. CDR3 sequence reads: CASSSGLRYQETQYF. CDR3 coding DNA: TGTGCCAGCAGCTCGGGGCTAAGGTACCAAGAGACCCAGTACTTC.

V usage is TRBV20-1 and J usage is TRBJ1-1; D is unclear. CDR3 size: 13 residues. The V and J ends lost 3 bases and 1 base respectively, with 9 bases between them. Germline V gives CDR1 DFQATT, CDR2 SNEGSKA (reference sequence). CDR3 in DNA: TGCAGTGCTAGTAGGCAGTCGAACACTGAAGCTTTCTTT. Translated: CSASRQSNTEAFF.

This clonotype appeared a few times. The rearrangement links TRBV7-2 to TRBJ1-2; 7 bases agree with TRBD1. The CDR3 is 16 residues long. In germline, CDR1 is SGHTA, CDR2 FQGNSA. V trimming: 5 bases; J trimming: 5 bases; junction bases outside the gene matches: 14. CDR3 amino acids: CASSVGPGGTGYGYTF. DNA for the CDR3: TGTGCCAGCAGCGTGGGGCCAGGGGGAACGGGGTATGGCTACACCTTC.

This clonotype was counted ten times or more. The chain is built from TRBV7-6 and TRBJ2-3, with D perhaps TRBD1 (5 bases). V dropped 0 bases and J dropped 5 bases, with 12 bases sitting between them. The germline CDR1 and CDR2 sequences are SGHVS and FNYEAQ. The CDR3 totals 15 residues. CDR3 in DNA: TGTGCCAGCAGCTTAGCGTCCGGACAAAAAGATACGCAGTATTTT. Its translation: CASSLASGQKDTQYF.

This chain uses TRBV4-3 with TRBJ2-1; 14 nucleotides align to TRBD2. J gave up 7 bases and V 4 bases, and 6 bases lay outside the gene matches. CDR1 LGHNA and CDR2 YSLEER come from the germline V gene. There are 16 residues in the CDR3. CDR3 residues: CASSRGTSGSLNEQFF. Written as DNA, the CDR3 is TGCGCCAGCAGCCGAGGGACTAGCGGGAGTTTGAATGAGCAGTTCTTC.

This rearrangement joins TRBV21-1 to TRBJ2-5; the table's D call, TRBD2, has no DNA check behind it. TRBV21-1 is a pseudogene segment. The CDR3 runs to 14 residues. The CDR3 DNA reads TGTGCCAGCAGCAAGCCCTCGGGCGTAGAGACCCAGTACTTC. Protein sequence: CASSKPSGVETQYF.

The chain couples TRBV4-3 to TRBJ2-5; the match to TRBD2 covers 8 bases. Looked up from germline, CDR1 is LGHNA and CDR2 is YSLEER. The CDR3 spans 14 residues. Trimming took 0 bases from V and 4 from J; bases not matched to a gene: 1. The CDR3 DNA reads TGCGCCAGCAGCCAAGAAGCGGGGGTAGAGACCCAGTACTTC. As protein: CASSQEAGVETQYF.

The J gene is TRBJ2-5, the V gene TRBV18; tentatively, D is TRBD1 (5 bases). There are 14 residues in the CDR3. Trimming removed 1 base at V and 3 bases at J, with 9 bases between. CDR1 is KGHSH and CDR2 is LQKENI in the germline V gene. CDR3 bases: TGTGCCAGCTCACCACAAGACAGAGAAGAGACCCAGTACTTC. This codes for CASSPQDREETQYF.

The CDR3 region has the DNA TGTGCCAGCAGCCCCGAAGGGGGGTACTCATCCTACGAGCAGTACTTC. Residues: CASSPEGGYSSYEQYF. V usage is TRBV13 and J usage is TRBJ2-7; D might be TRBD1 or TRBD2, each matching 6 bases. CDR1 is PRHDT, CDR2 FYEKMQ, per germline (reference sequence). Trimming left V 5 bases short and J 1 base short, with 18 bases between. The CDR3 sequence is 16 residues long.

The V and J genes are TRBV12-3 or TRBV12-4 and TRBJ2-3, with TRBD1 identical over 12 bases. The CDR3 length is 14 residues. The junction had 5 bases not matched to a gene; V was cut back by 8 bases and J by 5 bases. This chain's CDR3 is CASVGQGAGDTQYF. DNA of the CDR3: TGTGCCAGCGTGGGACAGGGGGCAGGAGATACGCAGTATTTT.

The chain joins TRBV20-1 to TRBJ1-2, with D hard to call. Germline values: CDR1 DFQATT, CDR2 SNEGSKA (reference sequence). This CDR3 has 13 residues. Trimming left V 3 bases short and J 1 base short, with 9 bases between. The CDR3 is CSASGENNYGYTF. The CDR3, as DNA: TGCAGTGCTAGTGGGGAGAATAACTATGGCTACACCTTC.

This chain links TRBV7-2 with TRBJ2-5; D remains ambiguous. The CDR3 covers 13 residues. Trimming took 1 base from V and 5 from J, leaving 8 bases between them. Germline CDR1 reads SGHTA; CDR2 reads FQGNSA. In nucleotides, the CDR3 is TGTGCCAGCAGCTTAGTGGAGTTGGAGACCCAGTACTTC. Protein: CASSLVELETQYF.

The chain combines TRBV7-9 with TRBJ1-2; perhaps TRBD1 as D (5 bases). Deletions cut 4 bases from V and 12 bases from J, with 15 bases between. Germline V gene sequence: CDR1 SEHNR, CDR2 FQNEAQ (reference sequence). The length of the CDR3 is 12 residues. The CDR3 bases are TGTGCCAGCAGCTCCGGACATGTAAGGGACACCTTC. Encoded protein: CASSSGHVRDTF.

This clonotype was found once. The chain uses TRBV6-1 and TRBJ1-2, with 9 bases that match TRBD1. CDR3 length equals 12 residues. With 5 bases clipped from V and 7 bases from J, the junction kept 2 bases outside the gene matches. CDR1 is MNHNS and CDR2 is SASEGT in the germline V gene. Here the CDR3 DNA reads TGTGCCAGCAGTATGACAGGGGGTGGCTACACCTTC. It yields the protein CASSMTGGGYTF.

CDR3 sequence: CASSRQGFSQYF. CDR3 sequence (DNA): TGTGCCAGCAGCCGACAGGGGTTCTCGCAGTATTTT. The chain carries TRBV3-1 and TRBJ2-3; 8 nucleotides agree with TRBD1. From germline, CDR1 is LGHDT and CDR2 YNNKEL (reference sequence). This CDR3 has 12 residues. With V trimmed by 4 bases and J by 10 bases, 4 bases remained unmatched.

The chain links TRBV27 to TRBJ2-5; 10 nucleotides align to TRBD2. The closer fit of TRBJ2-7 to the DNA end suggests the J call may be wrong. Germline CDR1 reads MNHEY; CDR2 reads SMNVEV (reference sequence). This CDR3 is built from 15 residues. DNA of the CDR3: TGTGCCAGCAGTGGCTATACCGGGACTAGCGTCGAGCAGTACTTC. Protein sequence: CASSGYTGTSVEQYF.

V is TRBV15 and J is TRBJ1-2; 7 nucleotides line up with TRBD1. V lost 0 bases to trimming and J lost 5 bases; unmatched junction nucleotides: 3. CDR1 LNHNV and CDR2 YYDKDF come from the germline V gene (reference sequence). The CDR3 has 14 amino acids. This CDR3 is CATSRDRDSYGYTF. The CDR3 DNA is TGTGCCACCAGCAGAGATAGGGACAGTTATGGCTACACCTTC.

This clonotype showed up just once. The V gene is TRBV2, the J gene TRBJ2-7; possible D gene TRBD2, 6 bases. The CDR3 runs to 14 residues. The germline V gene encodes CDR1 SNHLY and CDR2 FYNNEI. V was cut by 6 bases and J by 5 bases, with 17 bases left in between. CDR3 coding DNA: TGTGCCAGCAGGTTAGCGGTCCTATCAAACGAGCAGTACTTC. This sequence encodes CASRLAVLSNEQYF.

This rearrangement joins TRBV6-1 to TRBJ1-4; 11 bases are shared with TRBD1. Germline V gene data show CDR1 as MNHNS and CDR2 as SASEGT. The CDR3 consists of 15 residues. Trimming took 6 bases from V and 5 from J; bases not matched to a gene: 5. CDR3 amino acids: CASRDRGLINEKLFF. CDR3 nucleotides: TGTGCCAGCAGGGACAGGGGGCTTATAAATGAAAAACTGTTTTTT.

The rearrangement links TRBV15 to TRBJ2-1, with D perhaps TRBD1 (5 bases). The V end lost 0 bases, the J end lost 4 bases, and 10 bases lay between the germline ends. CDR3 length equals 15 residues. From germline, CDR1 is LNHNV and CDR2 YYDKDF (reference sequence). This CDR3 is CATSREADTYNEQFF. In DNA form, the CDR3 reads TGTGCCACCAGCAGAGAGGCGGACACGTACAATGAGCAGTTCTTC.

The table lists this clonotype with a count of one. This chain uses TRBV20-1 with TRBJ2-1; unclear D gene. Germline CDR1 and CDR2: DFQATT and SNEGSKA (reference sequence). V lost 1 base to trimming and J lost 7 bases, with 5 bases between them. The CDR3 contains 11 residues. The CDR3 loop is CSARVTNEQFF. CDR3 nucleotide sequence: TGCAGTGCTAGAGTGACTAATGAGCAGTTCTTC.

The chain joins TRBV7-8 to TRBJ2-2; no reliable D call. V lost 4 bases and J lost 2, with 11 bases in between. Per the germline V gene, CDR1 is SGHVS and CDR2 is FQNEAQ. CDR3 size: 15 residues. CDR3: CASSSPLSNTGELFF. The CDR3 region has the DNA TGTGCCAGCAGCTCCCCTCTGTCCAACACCGGGGAGCTGTTTTTT.

V and J are TRBV7-8 and TRBJ1-4, with D perhaps matching TRBD1 (5 bases). The CDR3 is 13 amino acids. From germline, CDR1 is SGHVS and CDR2 FQNEAQ. Trimming took 6 bases from V and 10 from J, leaving 15 bases between them. The CDR3, as DNA: TGTGCCAGCAGTGGATCGGGGGGTGGAAAACTGTTTTTT. Amino acid sequence: CASSGSGGGKLFF.

J is TRBJ1-2 and V is TRBV13; the D gene is possibly TRBD1 (6 bases). The CDR3 is 14 amino acids. Germline-derived CDR1 and CDR2 are PRHDT and FYEKMQ (reference sequence). The V end was cut by 6 bases, the J end by 0 bases, with 11 bases between. The CDR3 reads CASRVQGANYGYTF. The CDR3 DNA reads as TGTGCCAGCAGAGTACAGGGCGCTAACTATGGCTACACCTTC.

The V gene is TRBV12-5, the J gene TRBJ1-2, with a tentative D call TRBD1 (5 bases). V was cut by 1 base and J by 4 bases, with 16 bases left in between. Germline-derived CDR1 and CDR2 are LGHNT and FRNRAP. The CDR3 has 16 amino acids. The CDR3 here is CASGLARQLGTYGYTF. The CDR3 DNA reads as TGTGCTAGTGGTTTGGCTCGACAGTTAGGGACCTATGGCTACACCTTC.

This clonotype has more than one count but fewer than ten. The V gene is TRBV20-1, the J gene TRBJ1-4; weak D call: TRBD1 (5 bases). Trimming took off 6 bases at V and 4 bases at J, with 15 bases between the two ends. The CDR3 runs 14 residues. From germline, CDR1 is DFQATT and CDR2 SNEGSKA (reference sequence). CDR3 sequence: CSAPRAPINEKLFF. The CDR3, as DNA: TGCAGTGCCCCCAGGGCACCGATTAATGAAAAACTGTTTTTT.

J is TRBJ2-4 and V is TRBV28, with 14 bases matching TRBD2. V was pared by 6 bases and J by 10 bases, with 17 bases of the junction left unmatched. The CDR3 is made up of 18 amino acids. CDR1 MDHEN and CDR2 SYDVKM come from the germline V gene. CDR3 coding DNA: TGTGCCAGCAGCGCCGGGGAGACTAGCGGGAGGGCCGTATATATTCAGTACTTC. Amino acids: CASSAGETSGRAVYIQYF.

This clonotype showed up just a few times. This chain links TRBV7-9 with TRBJ2-7, with 11 bases aligning to TRBD2. The V segment lost 2 bases and the J segment 3 bases; nucleotides outside the gene matches: 6. Germline values: CDR1 SEHNR, CDR2 FQNEAQ (reference sequence). The CDR3 runs to 16 residues. In DNA, the CDR3 is TGTGCCAGCAGCTTACTAGCGGGGGGACCCAACTACGAGCAGTACTTC. Amino acid sequence: CASSLLAGGPNYEQYF.